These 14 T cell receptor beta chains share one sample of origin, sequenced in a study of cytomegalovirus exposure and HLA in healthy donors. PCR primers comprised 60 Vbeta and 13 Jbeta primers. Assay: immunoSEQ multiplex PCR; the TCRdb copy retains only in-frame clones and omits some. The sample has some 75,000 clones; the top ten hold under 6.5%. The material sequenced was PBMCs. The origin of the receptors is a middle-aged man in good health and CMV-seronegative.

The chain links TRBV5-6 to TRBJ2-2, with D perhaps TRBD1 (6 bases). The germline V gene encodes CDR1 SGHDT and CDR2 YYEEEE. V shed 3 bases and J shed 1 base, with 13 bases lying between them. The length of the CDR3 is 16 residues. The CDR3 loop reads CASSWVWGLNTGELFF. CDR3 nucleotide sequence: TGTGCCAGCAGCTGGGTGTGGGGGCTGAACACCGGGGAGCTGTTTTTT.

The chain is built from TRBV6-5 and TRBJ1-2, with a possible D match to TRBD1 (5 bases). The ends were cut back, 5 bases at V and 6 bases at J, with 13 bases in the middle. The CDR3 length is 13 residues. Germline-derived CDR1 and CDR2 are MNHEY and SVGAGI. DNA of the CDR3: TGTGCCAGCAGTCAGGGTGAGATTGATGGCTACACCTTC. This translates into CASSQGEIDGYTF.

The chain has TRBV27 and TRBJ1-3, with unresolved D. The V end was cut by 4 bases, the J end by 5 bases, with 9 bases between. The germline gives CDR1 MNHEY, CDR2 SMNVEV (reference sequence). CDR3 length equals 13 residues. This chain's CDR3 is CASSSYRRNTIYF. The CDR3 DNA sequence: TGTGCCAGCAGTTCCTACCGTCGAAACACCATATATTTT.

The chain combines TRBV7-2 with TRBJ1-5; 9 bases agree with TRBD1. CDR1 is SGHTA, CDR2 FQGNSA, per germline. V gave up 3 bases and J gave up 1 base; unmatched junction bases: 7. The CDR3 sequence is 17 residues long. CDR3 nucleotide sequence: TGTGCCAGCAGCTTCACGACAGGGGGTGTCAGCAATCAGCCCCAGCATTTT. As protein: CASSFTTGGVSNQPQHF.

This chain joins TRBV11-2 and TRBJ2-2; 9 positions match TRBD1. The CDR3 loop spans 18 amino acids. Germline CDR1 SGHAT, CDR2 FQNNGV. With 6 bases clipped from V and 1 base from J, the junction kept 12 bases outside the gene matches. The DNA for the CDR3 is TGTGCCAGCAGTGTCGGGACAGGGCTCACCCAGAACACCGGGGAGCTGTTTTTT. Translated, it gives CASSVGTGLTQNTGELFF. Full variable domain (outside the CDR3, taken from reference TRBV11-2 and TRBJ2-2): EAGVAQSPRYKIIEKRQSVAFWCNPISGHATLYWYQQILGQGPKLLIQFQNNGVVDDSQLPKDRFSAERLKGVDSTLKIQPAKLEDSAVYLCASSVGTGLTQNTGELFFGEGSRLTVL.

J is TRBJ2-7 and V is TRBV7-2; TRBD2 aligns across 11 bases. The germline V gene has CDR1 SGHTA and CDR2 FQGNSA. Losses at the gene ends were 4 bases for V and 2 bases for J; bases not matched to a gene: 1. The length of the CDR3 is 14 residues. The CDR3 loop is CASSSGLAAYEQYF. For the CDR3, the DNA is TGTGCCAGCAGCTCGGGACTAGCGGCCTACGAGCAGTACTTC. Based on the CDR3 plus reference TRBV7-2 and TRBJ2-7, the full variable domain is GAGVSQSPSNKVTEKGKDVELRCDPISGHTALYWYRQSLGQGLEFLIYFQGNSAPDKSGLPSDRFSAERTGGSVSTLTIQRTQQEDSAVYLCASSSGLAAYEQYFGPGTRLTVT.

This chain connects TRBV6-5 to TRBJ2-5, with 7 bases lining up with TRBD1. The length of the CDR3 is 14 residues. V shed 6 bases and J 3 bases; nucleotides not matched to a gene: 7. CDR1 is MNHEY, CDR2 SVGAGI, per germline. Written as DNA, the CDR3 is TGTGCCAGCAGGGGACGAGGGGGCGAAGAGACCCAGTACTTC. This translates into CASRGRGGEETQYF.

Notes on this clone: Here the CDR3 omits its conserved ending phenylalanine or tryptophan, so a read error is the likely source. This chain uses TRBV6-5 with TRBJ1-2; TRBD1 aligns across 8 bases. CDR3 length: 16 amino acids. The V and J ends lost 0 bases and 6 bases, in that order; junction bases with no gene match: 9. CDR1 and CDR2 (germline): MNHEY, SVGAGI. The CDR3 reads CASSYSDDRGRDGYTL. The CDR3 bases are TGTGCCAGCAGTTACTCCGACGACAGGGGCCGCGATGGCTACACCCTC.

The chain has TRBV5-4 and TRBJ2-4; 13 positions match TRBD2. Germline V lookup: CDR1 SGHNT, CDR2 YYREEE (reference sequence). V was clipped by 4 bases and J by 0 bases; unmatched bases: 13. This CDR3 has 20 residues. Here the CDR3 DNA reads TGTGCCAGCAGCGGCGTACCGGGACTAGCGGGGCAATTAGCCAAAAACATTCAGTACTTC. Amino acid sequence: CASSGVPGLAGQLAKNIQYF.

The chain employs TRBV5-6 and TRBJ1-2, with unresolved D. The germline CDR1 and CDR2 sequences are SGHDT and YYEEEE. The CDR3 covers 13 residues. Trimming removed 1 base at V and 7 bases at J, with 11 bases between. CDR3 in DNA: TGTGCCAGCAGCTTGTGGGAGGGTCCTGGCTACACCTTC. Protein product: CASSLWEGPGYTF.

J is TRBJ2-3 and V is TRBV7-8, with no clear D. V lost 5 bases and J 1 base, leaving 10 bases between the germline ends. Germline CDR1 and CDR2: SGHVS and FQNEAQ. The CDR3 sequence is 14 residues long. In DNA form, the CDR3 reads TGTGCCAGCAGCCCCTTCACAGGCACAGATACGCAGTATTTT. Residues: CASSPFTGTDTQYF.

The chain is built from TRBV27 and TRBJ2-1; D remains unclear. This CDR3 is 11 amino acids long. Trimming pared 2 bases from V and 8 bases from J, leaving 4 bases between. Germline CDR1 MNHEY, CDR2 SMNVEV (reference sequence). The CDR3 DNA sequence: TGTGCCAGCAGTTTACGTCATGAGCAGTTCTTC. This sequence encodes CASSLRHEQFF.

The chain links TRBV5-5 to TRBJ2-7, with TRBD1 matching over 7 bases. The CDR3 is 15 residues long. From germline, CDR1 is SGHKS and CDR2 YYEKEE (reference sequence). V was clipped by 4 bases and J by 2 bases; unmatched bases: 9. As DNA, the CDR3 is TGTGCCAGCAGCCGATACACCGACAGGGCCTACGAGCAGTACTTC. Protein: CASSRYTDRAYEQYF.

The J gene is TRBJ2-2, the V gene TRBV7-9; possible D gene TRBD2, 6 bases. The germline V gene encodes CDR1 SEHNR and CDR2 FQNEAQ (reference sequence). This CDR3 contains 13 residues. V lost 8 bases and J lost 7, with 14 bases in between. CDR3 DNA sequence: TGTGCCAGCCGGGACTCCTCCCACGGGGAGCTGTTTTTT. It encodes CASRDSSHGELFF.